This T cell receptor beta chain originates from a study of T cells in Graves' hyperthyroidism and ophthalmopathy. Hyperthyroidism, newly diagnosed and lasting under 2 months, affected patients aged 18 to 65. Germline loops: CDR1 LNHDA, CDR2 SQIVND (reference sequence). The CDR3 contains 14 residues. V was shortened by 4 bases and J by 4 bases, with 10 bases between the two germline ends. RNA transcripts yielded amplified TCR beta CDR3 regions. The HTBI primer set was used in a first-round RT-PCR of the TCR CDR3. TCRdb reanalysed the multiplex PCR reads using MiXCR and keeps one entry per CDR3 protein. Of 300,000 to 400,000 distinct CDR3 sequences in the sample, roughly 20% were seen once.

The origin of this receptor is a woman aged 50 to 60 with Graves' hyperthyroidism. This chain joins TRBV19 and TRBJ2-2; D unresolved. Input material: blood. CDR3 region: CASSTDTVTGELFF. The CDR3 nucleotides are TGTGCCAGTAGTACAGACACAGTCACCGGGGAGCTGTTTTTT.